This entry lists 32 T cell receptor beta chains sequenced from one sample in a study of Tregs in tolerant kidney transplant recipients. Generated by immunoSEQ multiplex PCR, the TCRdb table keeps only in-frame clones and is missing some. The data contain around 120,000 clones, roughly 92% of them singletons. The sequencing sample was made of CD4+ T cells from blood. These receptors originate from a human donor in good health.

J is TRBJ1-1 and V is TRBV10-3; no definite D call. Germline V gene sequence: CDR1 ENHRY, CDR2 SYGVKD. This CDR3 comprises 13 residues. Trimming took off 11 bases at V and 1 base at J, with 14 bases between the two ends. CDR3 coding DNA: TGTGCCCGACGGGCAAGACAGAACACTGAAGCTTTCTTT. Residues: CARRARQNTEAFF.

The chain couples TRBV7-2 to TRBJ1-2, with D unclear. V was pared by 4 bases and J by 9 bases, with 15 bases between. This CDR3 comprises 13 residues. Looked up from germline, CDR1 is SGHTA and CDR2 is FQGNSA. The CDR3 loop reads CASSSQKTMRYTF. Written as DNA, the CDR3 is TGTGCCAGCAGCTCCCAGAAAACTATGCGCTACACCTTC. The full variable domain, its missing parts supplied by reference TRBV7-2 and TRBJ1-2, is GAGVSQSPSNKVTEKGKDVELRCDPISGHTALYWYRQSLGQGLEFLIYFQGNSAPDKSGLPSDRFSAERTGGSVSTLTIQRTQQEDSAVYLCASSSQKTMRYTFGSGTRLTVV.

The chain combines TRBV21-1 with TRBJ2-7; no check of the table's D call, TRBD1, against the DNA was made. TRBV21-1 is shown as a pseudogene. The CDR3 contains 18 residues. The CDR3 is CASSKAEGGRDRPYEQYF. In nucleotides, the CDR3 is TGTGCCAGCAGCAAAGCGGAAGGGGGCCGGGACAGGCCCTACGAGCAGTACTTC.

The chain has TRBV4-1 and TRBJ2-5; D unresolved. Trimming removed 0 bases at V and 5 bases at J, with 10 bases between. Looked up from germline, CDR1 is MGHRA and CDR2 is YSYEKL. The CDR3 sequence is 14 residues long. CDR3: CASSQDRRGETQYF. The CDR3 DNA follows: TGCGCCAGCAGCCAAGATCGGCGTGGGGAGACCCAGTACTTC.

The chain combines TRBV4-2 with TRBJ1-5; D ambiguous. The CDR3 length is 16 residues. CDR1 is LGHNA and CDR2 is YNFKEQ in the germline V gene. The V and J ends lost 4 bases and 5 bases respectively, with 18 bases between them. The CDR3 region has the DNA TGTGCCAGCAGCCTACGAGCGACGGGAGAAGATCAGCCCCAGCATTTT. Its translation is CASSLRATGEDQPQHF.

This clone is a singleton in its sample. The CDR3 protein is CASSQGDRSSYEQYF. For the CDR3, the DNA is TGCGCCAGCAGCCAAGGCGACAGGTCCTCCTACGAGCAGTACTTC. V usage is TRBV4-1 and J usage is TRBJ2-7, with a weak D call TRBD1 (6 bases). This CDR3 comprises 15 residues. The V end lost 1 base, the J end lost 0 bases, and 10 bases lay between the germline ends. Germline values: CDR1 MGHRA, CDR2 YSYEKL.

The chain joins TRBV7-9 to TRBJ2-3; tentative D call: TRBD1 (5 bases). The CDR3 runs to 16 residues. V was shortened by 3 bases and J by 2 bases, with 15 bases between the two germline ends. Germline CDR1 SEHNR, CDR2 FQNEAQ (reference sequence). The CDR3 region has the DNA TGTGCCAGCAGCTTTCTGGGGCCTTTTATCACAGATACGCAGTATTTT. Its protein product is CASSFLGPFITDTQYF.

The J gene is TRBJ2-5, the V gene TRBV5-6; 9 nucleotides line up with TRBD2. Per germline, CDR1 SGHDT and CDR2 YYEEEE. The CDR3 loop spans 15 amino acids. V dropped 4 bases and J dropped 4; count of bases not matched to a gene: 8. Here the CDR3 DNA reads TGTGCCAGCAGCCTGCGGGGGGGCCTAGGAGAGACCCAGTACTTC. Translation: CASSLRGGLGETQYF.

The chain carries TRBV28 and TRBJ2-7; D not certain. The germline V and J ends were trimmed by 1 base and 0 bases, with 7 bases remaining between them. Germline assignment: CDR1 MDHEN and CDR2 SYDVKM. This CDR3 has 14 residues. DNA of the CDR3: TGTGCCAGCAGTTTATTCGGAAGCTCCTACGAGCAGTACTTC. Translation gives CASSLFGSSYEQYF.

The CDR3 sequence is CASSLARQGANTGELFF. CDR3 DNA sequence: TGCGCCAGCAGCTTGGCCAGACAGGGGGCGAACACCGGGGAGCTGTTTTTT. The chain uses TRBV5-1 and TRBJ2-2; 9 bases match TRBD1. The CDR3 is 17 residues long. The germline gives CDR1 SGHRS, CDR2 YFSETQ. Trimming at V came to 0 bases and at J to 0 bases, leaving 3 bases not matched to a gene.

The chain couples TRBV11-2 to TRBJ2-2; 13 nucleotides align to TRBD2. V gave up 6 bases and J gave up 3 bases; unmatched junction bases: 4. Germline V lookup: CDR1 SGHAT, CDR2 FQNNGV. The CDR3 consists of 16 residues. CDR3 DNA sequence: TGTGCCAGCAGGCCGACTAGCGGGGGGCACACCGGGGAGCTGTTTTTT. Its translation is CASRPTSGGHTGELFF.

The J gene is TRBJ2-2, the V gene TRBV7-3; D unresolved. CDR1 and CDR2 from the germline V gene are SGHTA and FQGTGA. Trimming left V 3 bases short and J 2 bases short, with 7 bases between. The CDR3 runs 14 residues. The DNA of the CDR3 is TGTGCCAGCAGCTTCTGGGTAAACACCGGGGAGCTGTTTTTT. This encodes CASSFWVNTGELFF.

This clone was observed a single time. This chain joins TRBV7-9 and TRBJ2-7; D is possibly TRBD1 or TRBD2 (5 bases each). CDR1 and CDR2 from the germline V gene are SEHNR and FQNEAQ (reference sequence). The CDR3 has 15 amino acids. Trimming stripped 0 bases from V and 0 bases from J, with 9 bases between. The CDR3 is CASSLAPGSSYEQYF. The CDR3 coding sequence is TGTGCCAGCAGCTTAGCGCCAGGGAGCTCCTACGAGCAGTACTTC.

CDR3 residues: CASRELAKYNEQFF. CDR3 nucleotide sequence: TGTGCCAGCAGGGAACTAGCGAAGTACAATGAGCAGTTCTTC. The chain uses TRBV11-2 and TRBJ2-1; 7 bases match TRBD2. CDR1 is SGHAT and CDR2 is FQNNGV in the germline V gene. J was trimmed by 4 bases and V by 6 bases; bases with no gene match: 6. The CDR3 spans 14 residues.

The CDR3 loop is CSVVSGGWGETQYF. DNA of the CDR3: TGCAGCGTTGTGTCGGGAGGCTGGGGAGAGACCCAGTACTTC. The chain recombines TRBV29-1 with TRBJ2-5; TRBD2 matches 7 bases. The germline V gene encodes CDR1 SQVTM and CDR2 ANQGSEA. This CDR3 spans 14 amino acids. With V trimmed by 4 bases and J by 4 bases, 9 bases remained unmatched. Complete variable domain (other parts from reference TRBV29-1 and TRBJ2-5): SAVISQKPSRDICQRGTSLTIQCQVDSQVTMMFWYRQQPGQSLTLIATANQGSEATYESGFVIDKFPISRPNLTFSTLTVSNMSPEDSSIYLCSVVSGGWGETQYFGPGTRLLVL.

V is TRBV2 and J is TRBJ2-2; possibly TRBD2 for D (6 bases). From germline, CDR1 is SNHLY and CDR2 FYNNEI. This CDR3 is 12 amino acids long. The V and J ends lost 8 bases and 6 bases respectively, with 10 bases between them. The CDR3 here is CASGRIAGELFF. CDR3 DNA: TGTGCCAGCGGGAGGATCGCCGGGGAGCTGTTTTTT.

The chain uses TRBV6-6 and TRBJ2-3, with 8 bases fitting TRBD1. The germline gives CDR1 MNHNY, CDR2 SVGAGI (reference sequence). This CDR3 has 16 amino acids. The V and J ends lost 6 bases and 3 bases, in that order; junction bases with no gene match: 11. CDR3 protein: CASSPGQGRGTDTQYF. The CDR3 DNA reads as TGTGCCAGCAGCCCCGGACAGGGCAGGGGGACAGATACGCAGTATTTT.

The chain recombines TRBV10-3 with TRBJ1-1; D is undetermined. Trimming removed 2 bases from V and 6 bases from J, with 10 bases in between. CDR1 and CDR2 from the germline V gene are ENHRY and SYGVKD. This CDR3 region has 13 residues. CDR3: CAISETVPAEAFF. In DNA form, the CDR3 reads TGTGCCATCAGTGAGACAGTACCCGCTGAAGCTTTCTTT.

The chain links TRBV19 to TRBJ2-3; TRBD1 matches 10 bases. The CDR3 contains 16 residues. Germline assignment: CDR1 LNHDA and CDR2 SQIVND (reference sequence). With 4 bases clipped from V and 0 bases from J, the junction kept 4 bases outside the gene matches. This CDR3 reads CASSTGTGASTDTQYF. CDR3 sequence (DNA): TGTGCCAGTAGTACCGGGACAGGGGCTAGCACAGATACGCAGTATTTT.

The V and J genes are TRBV4-1 and TRBJ2-7, with 7 nucleotides matching TRBD2. Trimming cost V 0 bases and J 5 bases; bases outside gene matches: 7. The CDR3 totals 15 residues. Per germline, CDR1 MGHRA and CDR2 YSYEKL. CDR3 sequence reads: CASSQDGGRGDEQYF. CDR3 coding DNA: TGCGCCAGCAGCCAAGACGGCGGGAGAGGGGACGAGCAGTACTTC.

The chain couples TRBV7-9 to TRBJ1-3, with no clear D. In germline, CDR1 is SEHNR, CDR2 FQNEAQ (reference sequence). The V and J ends lost 0 bases and 0 bases respectively, with 6 bases between them. CDR3 length equals 15 residues. CDR3 protein: CASSLARGSGNTIYF. The CDR3 nucleotides read TGTGCCAGCAGCTTAGCCCGTGGCTCTGGAAACACCATATATTTT. Full variable domain (remainder filled in from reference TRBV7-9 and TRBJ1-3): DTGVSQNPRHKITKRGQNVTFRCDPISEHNRLYWYRQTLGQGPEFLTYFQNEAQLEKSRLLSDRFSAERPKGSFSTLEIQRTEQGDSAMYLCASSLARGSGNTIYFGEGSWLTVV.

V is TRBV18 and J is TRBJ2-3; 9 bases match TRBD2. Per germline, CDR1 KGHSH and CDR2 LQKENI. The CDR3 runs 15 residues. The ends lost 2 bases at V and 4 bases at J; junction bases unmatched: 4. In DNA, the CDR3 is TGTGCCAGCTCACCAGGCGGGGGGGTACCAGATACGCAGTATTTT. This sequence encodes CASSPGGGVPDTQYF.

The V and J genes are TRBV7-2 and TRBJ2-7; the D gene is possibly TRBD2 (5 bases). Deletions cut 6 bases from V and 1 base from J, with 19 bases between. This CDR3 contains 16 residues. CDR1 and CDR2 from the germline V gene are SGHTA and FQGNSA. This chain's CDR3 is CASRPILGVLSYEQYF. The CDR3 DNA reads TGTGCCAGCAGACCAATACTAGGCGTTTTATCCTACGAGCAGTACTTC.

This chain joins TRBV7-9 and TRBJ2-7; 8 bases fit TRBD1. Trimming took 1 base from V and 1 from J; bases not matched to a gene: 12. Germline V gene lookup returns CDR1 SEHNR and CDR2 FQNEAQ (reference sequence). The CDR3 has 18 residues. The CDR3 reads CASSLGDRWGRASYEQYF. The CDR3 nucleotides are TGTGCCAGCAGCTTAGGGGACAGGTGGGGACGGGCATCCTACGAGCAGTACTTC.

The genes are TRBV9 and TRBJ2-1; TRBD1 matches 7 bases. The ends lost 0 bases at V and 1 base at J; junction bases unmatched: 4. Looked up from germline, CDR1 is SGDLS and CDR2 is YYNGEE. The CDR3 totals 16 residues. The DNA for the CDR3 is TGTGCCAGCAGCGTAGCTGAGGGGGCGTCCTACAATGAGCAGTTCTTC. Translation gives CASSVAEGASYNEQFF.

The chain carries TRBV27 and TRBJ2-1; D is ambiguous. This CDR3 has 13 amino acids. CDR1 MNHEY and CDR2 SMNVEV come from the germline V gene (reference sequence). V was shortened by 8 bases and J by 3 bases, with 11 bases between the two germline ends. The CDR3 protein is CASCRNGYNEQFF. In DNA, the CDR3 is TGTGCCAGCTGCCGGAACGGCTACAATGAGCAGTTCTTC.

The V gene is TRBV5-1, the J gene TRBJ2-3, with D unclear. Germline V gene lookup returns CDR1 SGHRS and CDR2 YFSETQ. V was shortened by 0 bases and J by 6 bases, with 5 bases between the two germline ends. The CDR3 has 12 residues. DNA of the CDR3: TGCGCCAGCAGCTTGGCCGTTGATACGCAGTATTTT. This gives the protein CASSLAVDTQYF.

This chain joins TRBV27 and TRBJ1-2, with 11 bases fitting TRBD1. The ends lost 2 bases at V and 3 bases at J; junction bases unmatched: 5. Germline CDR1 MNHEY, CDR2 SMNVEV (reference sequence). This CDR3 has 16 amino acids. The CDR3 sequence: CASSLTGTGGYYGYTF. CDR3 in DNA: TGTGCCAGCAGTTTAACTGGGACAGGGGGTTACTATGGCTACACCTTC.

The chain is built from TRBV6-5 and TRBJ2-7, with D possibly TRBD2 on 6 matching bases. Germline loops: CDR1 MNHEY, CDR2 SVGAGI. The CDR3 is 13 residues long. Trimming pared 6 bases from V and 6 bases from J, leaving 15 bases between. CDR3 sequence (DNA): TGTGCCAGCAGGTGGGGCAGGGAGGCCGAGCAGTACTTC. Its protein product is CASRWGREAEQYF.

The J gene is TRBJ1-1, the V gene TRBV7-2; 10 bases align to TRBD1. V trimming: 0 bases; J trimming: 1 base; junction bases outside the gene matches: 5. Germline CDR1 is SGHTA and CDR2 is FQGNSA. The CDR3 is 17 residues long. The CDR3 protein is CASSLADRGLGNTEAFF. The DNA of the CDR3 is TGTGCCAGCAGCTTAGCAGACAGGGGGCTGGGGAACACTGAAGCTTTCTTT.

The gene calls are TRBV19 and TRBJ1-6; D is unclear. Germline values: CDR1 LNHDA, CDR2 SQIVND (reference sequence). The CDR3 loop spans 18 amino acids. The V end lost 0 bases, the J end lost 0 bases, and 12 bases lay between the germline ends. The CDR3 bases are TGTGCCAGTAGTATAGAGGGCGGCAGCAGCTCCTATAATTCACCCCTCCACTTT. Its translation is CASSIEGGSSSYNSPLHF. The variable domain in full, with the rest retrieved from reference TRBV19 and TRBJ1-6, is DGGITQSPKYLFRKEGQNVTLSCEQNLNHDAMYWYRQDPGQGLRLIYYSQIVNDFQKGDIAEGYSVSREKKESFPLTVTSAQKNPTAFYLCASSIEGGSSSYNSPLHFGNGTRLTVT.

CDR3: CASSLIVATEAFF. DNA for the CDR3: TGTGCCAGCAGCTTAATTGTGGCCACTGAAGCTTTCTTT. The chain recombines TRBV7-3 with TRBJ1-1, with no clear D. V was shortened by 1 base and J by 4 bases, with 7 bases between the two germline ends. The V gene's germline CDR1 is SGHTA and CDR2 FQGTGA. The CDR3 consists of 13 residues. Full variable domain (rest looked up from reference TRBV7-3 and TRBJ1-1): GAGVSQTPSNKVTEKGKYVELRCDPISGHTALYWYRQSLGQGPEFLIYFQGTGAADDSGLPNDRFFAVRPEGSVSTLKIQRTERGDSAVYLCASSLIVATEAFFGQGTRLTVV.